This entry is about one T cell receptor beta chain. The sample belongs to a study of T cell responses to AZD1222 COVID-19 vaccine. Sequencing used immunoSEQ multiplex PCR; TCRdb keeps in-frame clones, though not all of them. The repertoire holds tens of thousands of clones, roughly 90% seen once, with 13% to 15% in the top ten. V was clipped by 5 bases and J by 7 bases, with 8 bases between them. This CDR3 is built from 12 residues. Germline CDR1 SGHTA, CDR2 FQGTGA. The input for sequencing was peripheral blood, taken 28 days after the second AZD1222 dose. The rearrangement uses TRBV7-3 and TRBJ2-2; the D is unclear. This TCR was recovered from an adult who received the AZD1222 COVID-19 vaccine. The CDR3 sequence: CASSQTNGELFF. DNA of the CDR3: TGTGCCAGCAGCCAAACTAACGGGGAGCTGTTTTTT.